A single sample gave rise to the 16 T cell receptor beta chains below, sequenced in a study of cytomegalovirus exposure and HLA in healthy donors (dated by TCRdb to 2016 to 2017). Library generation was performed with the immunoSEQ multiplex PCR assay. Sourced from immuneACCESS, this table was stored by TCRdb with only in-frame sequences that have V and J called. A share of the clones is absent; for the studies checked, an unresolved V gene accounts for under half, and the remainder has no known explanation. The sample includes hundreds of thousands of clones, with less than 90% observed a single time. The top ten clonotypes cover around 12% of the sample. Input material: PBMCs. These receptor sequences come from a young man in good health and CMV-seropositive.

The chain carries TRBV6-1 and TRBJ2-7; 9 bases agree with TRBD1. Germline-derived CDR1 and CDR2 are MNHNS and SASEGT. This CDR3 comprises 15 residues. V was clipped by 2 bases and J by 3 bases; unmatched bases: 5. CDR3 DNA: TGTGCCAGCAGTGAAATACAGGGGGCGGACTACGAGCAGTACTTC. Amino acid sequence: CASSEIQGADYEQYF.

The rearrangement links TRBV7-2 to TRBJ1-4, with no clear D. The germline gives CDR1 SGHTA, CDR2 FQGNSA. Trimming stripped 5 bases from V and 0 bases from J, with 7 bases between. The CDR3 contains 14 residues. In DNA form, the CDR3 reads TGTGCCAGCAGCAGAAGAGCAACTAATGAAAAACTGTTTTTT. It translates to CASSRRATNEKLFF. Together with reference TRBV7-2 and TRBJ1-4, the CDR3 gives the full variable domain: GAGVSQSPSNKVTEKGKDVELRCDPISGHTALYWYRQSLGQGLEFLIYFQGNSAPDKSGLPSDRFSAERTGGSVSTLTIQRTQQEDSAVYLCASSRRATNEKLFFGSGTQLSVL.

Ten or more counts support this clone. The same CDR3 can be traced to other DNA sequences in this sample. This chain links TRBV19 with TRBJ1-1; TRBD1 is a possible D gene (6 bases). V lost 3 bases to trimming and J lost 3 bases, with 8 bases between them. The CDR3 runs to 13 residues. In germline, CDR1 is LNHDA, CDR2 SQIVND (reference sequence). Here the CDR3 DNA reads TGTGCCAGTAGTATGAAGGGGGACACTGAAGCTTTCTTT. This sequence encodes CASSMKGDTEAFF.

V and J are TRBV7-6 and TRBJ2-5; TRBD1 might be the D (6 bases). The V end lost 6 bases, the J end lost 5 bases, and 16 bases lay between the germline ends. Looked up from germline, CDR1 is SGHVS and CDR2 is FNYEAQ. This CDR3 region has 14 residues. CDR3 residues: CASRETGLSETQYF. The CDR3 DNA is TGTGCCAGCAGGGAAACAGGGCTCTCTGAGACCCAGTACTTC.

The chain links TRBV5-1 to TRBJ2-6; TRBD1 is a possible D gene (5 bases). The V end lost 7 bases, the J end lost 1 base, and 12 bases lay between the germline ends. CDR1 SGHRS and CDR2 YFSETQ come from the germline V gene. The CDR3 has 15 residues. CDR3 sequence reads: CASGPQGSGANVLTF. CDR3 DNA: TGCGCCAGCGGTCCGCAGGGTTCTGGGGCCAACGTCCTGACTTTC.

DNA of the CDR3: TGTGCCAGCAGTGCCCAGGCCAGGGGGACCAGCGAGCAGTACTTC. This sequence encodes CASSAQARGTSEQYF. The chain carries TRBV25-1 and TRBJ2-7; 7 nucleotides agree with TRBD1. The CDR3 extends over 15 amino acids. J was trimmed by 6 bases and V by 4 bases; bases with no gene match: 12. Germline CDR1 is MGHDK and CDR2 is SYGVNS.

This rearrangement joins TRBV25-1 to TRBJ2-7; the D call may be TRBD1 or TRBD2 (5 bases each). V shed 0 bases and J shed 1 base, with 13 bases lying between them. Germline V gene data show CDR1 as MGHDK and CDR2 as SYGVNS. This CDR3 contains 16 residues. CDR3 sequence: CASSEYGAGTSYEQYF. The CDR3 nucleotides are TGTGCCAGCAGTGAATACGGGGCCGGCACTTCCTACGAGCAGTACTTC.

CDR3 coding DNA: TGTGCCATCAGTGAGTCAACAGGAGGACAGAAGAACACTGAAGCTTTCTTT. As protein: CAISESTGGQKNTEAFF. This sequence joins TRBV10-3 and TRBJ1-1; the D gene is possibly TRBD1 (6 bases). CDR3 length: 17 amino acids. CDR1 is ENHRY, CDR2 SYGVKD, per germline. The V and J ends lost 0 bases and 1 base respectively, with 15 bases between them.

The chain links TRBV27 to TRBJ2-1; D assignment may be TRBD1 or TRBD2 (6 bases each). The CDR3 loop spans 15 amino acids. The V end lost 5 bases, the J end lost 0 bases, and 11 bases lay between the germline ends. The germline gives CDR1 MNHEY, CDR2 SMNVEV (reference sequence). The CDR3 region has the DNA TGTGCCAGCAGTGTCGAGGGGGGCTCCTACAATGAGCAGTTCTTC. This codes for CASSVEGGSYNEQFF.

V and J are TRBV4-1 and TRBJ1-2; a weak D match, TRBD1 (5 bases). This CDR3 spans 19 amino acids. The V end was cut by 2 bases, the J end by 1 base, with 23 bases between. CDR1 is MGHRA and CDR2 is YSYEKL in the germline V gene. Written as DNA, the CDR3 is TGCGCCAGCAGCCAATCTACCCCCACCTTGCGGGGCGATAACTATGGCTACACCTTC. Protein sequence: CASSQSTPTLRGDNYGYTF.

The chain couples TRBV30 to TRBJ2-5, with 7 bases identical to TRBD1. V was pared by 3 bases and J by 2 bases, with 0 bases of the junction left unmatched. This CDR3 is built from 12 residues. Germline CDR1 reads GTSNPN; CDR2 reads SVGIG (reference sequence). CDR3 region: CAWSRGQETQYF. In DNA, the CDR3 is TGTGCCTGGAGCAGGGGGCAAGAGACCCAGTACTTC.

The chain couples TRBV5-1 to TRBJ2-3, with D perhaps matching TRBD2 (5 bases). Germline V CDR1 and CDR2: SGHRS, YFSETQ. V was pared by 2 bases and J by 1 base, with 11 bases between. This CDR3 contains 15 residues. As DNA, the CDR3 is TGCGCCAGCAGCTTCCGCGGGTTCGGCACAGATACGCAGTATTTT. Amino acids: CASSFRGFGTDTQYF.

The rearrangement uses TRBV25-1 and TRBJ2-5; D is uncertain. V shed 0 bases and J shed 5 bases, with 13 bases lying between them. The CDR3 contains 15 residues. Germline loops: CDR1 MGHDK, CDR2 SYGVNS. The CDR3 here is CASSEYGSPEETQYF. For the CDR3, the DNA is TGTGCCAGCAGTGAATACGGAAGCCCCGAGGAGACCCAGTACTTC.

The rearrangement links TRBV6-1 to TRBJ2-5; the D gene is possibly TRBD2 (5 bases). Trimming shortened V by 6 bases and J by 3 bases, and 17 bases separated the two germline ends. Germline V lookup: CDR1 MNHNS, CDR2 SASEGT. This CDR3 region has 15 residues. The CDR3 bases are TGTGCCAGCAGGAGGACTGGAGGACGAGAAGAGACCCAGTACTTC. Amino acid sequence: CASRRTGGREETQYF.

The count of this clone is one. The chain has TRBV10-3 and TRBJ2-7, with TRBD2 as a possible D gene (6 bases). There are 16 residues in the CDR3. With 0 bases removed from V and 0 bases from J, the gap between germline ends came to 12 bases. CDR1 and CDR2 (germline): ENHRY, SYGVKD. CDR3 nucleotide sequence: TGTGCCATCAGTGAGTCGCGGGACCTTCTCTCCTACGAGCAGTACTTC. This codes for CAISESRDLLSYEQYF.

Worth noting for this clone: At the DNA level, this CDR3 is encoded by other sequences in the same sample as well. The V gene is TRBV19, the J gene TRBJ1-5; no definite D call. V dropped 6 bases and J dropped 2 bases, with 8 bases sitting between them. This CDR3 is 13 amino acids long. Germline CDR1 is LNHDA and CDR2 is SQIVND (reference sequence). The CDR3 reads CASRLGGNQPQHF. The DNA for the CDR3 is TGTGCCAGTAGATTGGGTGGCAATCAGCCCCAGCATTTT.